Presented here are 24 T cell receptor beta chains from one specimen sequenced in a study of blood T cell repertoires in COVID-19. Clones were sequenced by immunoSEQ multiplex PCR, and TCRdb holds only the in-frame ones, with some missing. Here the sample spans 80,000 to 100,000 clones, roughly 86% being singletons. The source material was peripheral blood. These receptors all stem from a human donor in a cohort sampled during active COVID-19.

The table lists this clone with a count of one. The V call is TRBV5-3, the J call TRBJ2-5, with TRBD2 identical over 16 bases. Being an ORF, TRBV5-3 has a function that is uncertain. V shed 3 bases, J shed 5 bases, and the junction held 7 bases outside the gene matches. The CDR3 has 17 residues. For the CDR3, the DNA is TGTGCCAGAAGCTGCGGGACTAGCGGGAGGGCCGGGGAGACCCAGTACTTC. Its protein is CARSCGTSGRAGETQYF.

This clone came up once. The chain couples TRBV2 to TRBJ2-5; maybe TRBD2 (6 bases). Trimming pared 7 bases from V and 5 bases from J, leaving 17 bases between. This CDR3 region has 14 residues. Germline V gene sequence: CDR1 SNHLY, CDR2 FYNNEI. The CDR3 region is CASKEGSSGETQYF. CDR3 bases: TGTGCCAGCAAGGAGGGTTCCAGTGGGGAGACCCAGTACTTC.

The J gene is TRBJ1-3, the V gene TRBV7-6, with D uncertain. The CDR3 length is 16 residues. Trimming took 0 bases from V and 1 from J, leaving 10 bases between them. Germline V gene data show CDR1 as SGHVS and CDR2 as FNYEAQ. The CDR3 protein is CASSLARGSSGNTIYF. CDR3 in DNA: TGTGCCAGCAGCTTAGCGCGGGGTTCATCTGGAAACACCATATATTTT.

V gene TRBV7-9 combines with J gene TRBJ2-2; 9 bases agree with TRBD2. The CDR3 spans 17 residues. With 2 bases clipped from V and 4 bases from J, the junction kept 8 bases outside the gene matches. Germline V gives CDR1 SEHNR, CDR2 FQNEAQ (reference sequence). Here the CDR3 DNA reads TGTGCCAGCAGCTTAACTAGCGGGTACCCGACCACCGGGGAGCTGTTTTTT. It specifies CASSLTSGYPTTGELFF.

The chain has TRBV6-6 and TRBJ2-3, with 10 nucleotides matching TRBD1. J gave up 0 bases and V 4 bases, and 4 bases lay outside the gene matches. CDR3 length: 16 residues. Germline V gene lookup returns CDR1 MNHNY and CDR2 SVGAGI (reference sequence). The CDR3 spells CASSWGTGASTDTQYF. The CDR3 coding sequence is TGTGCCAGCAGTTGGGGGACAGGGGCTAGCACAGATACGCAGTATTTT.

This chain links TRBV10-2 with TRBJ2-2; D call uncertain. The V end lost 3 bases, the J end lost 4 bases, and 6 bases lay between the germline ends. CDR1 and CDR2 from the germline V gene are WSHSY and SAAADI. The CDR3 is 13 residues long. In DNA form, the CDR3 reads TGCGCCAGCAGTGATGAGCTCACCGGGGAGCTGTTTTTT. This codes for CASSDELTGELFF.

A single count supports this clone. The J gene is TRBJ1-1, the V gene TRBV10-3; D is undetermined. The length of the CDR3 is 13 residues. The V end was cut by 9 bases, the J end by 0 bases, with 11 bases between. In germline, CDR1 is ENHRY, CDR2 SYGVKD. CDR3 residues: CAMAKGVNTEAFF. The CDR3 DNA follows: TGTGCCATGGCCAAGGGAGTGAACACTGAAGCTTTCTTT.

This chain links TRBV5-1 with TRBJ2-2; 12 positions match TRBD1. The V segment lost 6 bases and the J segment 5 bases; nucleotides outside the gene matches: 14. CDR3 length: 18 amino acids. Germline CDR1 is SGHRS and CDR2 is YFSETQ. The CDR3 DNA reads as TGCGCCAGCAACCCCCCAGGGACAGGGGGCGCGGGAACCGGGGAGCTGTTTTTT. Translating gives CASNPPGTGGAGTGELFF.

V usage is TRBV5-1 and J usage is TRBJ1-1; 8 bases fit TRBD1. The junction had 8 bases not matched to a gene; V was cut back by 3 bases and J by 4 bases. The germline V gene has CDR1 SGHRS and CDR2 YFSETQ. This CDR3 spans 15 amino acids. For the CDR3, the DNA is TGCGCCAGCAGCTGGGAGACAGGGGTGAGCACTGAAGCTTTCTTT. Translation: CASSWETGVSTEAFF.

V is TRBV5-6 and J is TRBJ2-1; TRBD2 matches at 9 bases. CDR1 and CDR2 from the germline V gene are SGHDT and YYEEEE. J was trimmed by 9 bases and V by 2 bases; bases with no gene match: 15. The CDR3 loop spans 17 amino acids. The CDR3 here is CASSFPPPSGAMGEQFF. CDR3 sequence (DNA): TGTGCCAGCAGCTTTCCCCCCCCTAGCGGGGCTATGGGTGAGCAGTTCTTC.

The DNA for the CDR3 is TGTGCCAGCTCACCACGACAGGGTAGCACAGATACGCAGTATTTT. Protein: CASSPRQGSTDTQYF. This chain links TRBV18 with TRBJ2-3; 7 bases align to TRBD1. Losses at the gene ends were 1 base for V and 0 bases for J; bases not matched to a gene: 1. This CDR3 contains 15 residues. Germline lookup yields CDR1 KGHSH and CDR2 LQKENI.

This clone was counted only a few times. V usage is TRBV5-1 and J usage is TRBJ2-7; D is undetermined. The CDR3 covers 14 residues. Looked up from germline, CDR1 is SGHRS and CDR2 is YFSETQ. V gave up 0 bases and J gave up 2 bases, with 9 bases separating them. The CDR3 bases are TGCGCCAGCAGCTTGGACAGCCCACCCTACGAGCAGTACTTC. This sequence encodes CASSLDSPPYEQYF.

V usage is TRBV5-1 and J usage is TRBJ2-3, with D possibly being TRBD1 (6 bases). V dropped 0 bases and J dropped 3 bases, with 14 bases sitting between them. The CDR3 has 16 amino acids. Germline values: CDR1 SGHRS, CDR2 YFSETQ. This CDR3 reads CASSLGARQGTDTQYF. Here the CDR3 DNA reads TGCGCCAGCAGCTTGGGGGCTCGGCAGGGGACAGATACGCAGTATTTT.

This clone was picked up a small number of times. Here the CDR3 DNA reads TGTGCCAGCAGTTTAGTCGACGGGTGGAACACTGAAGCTTTCTTT. Translation gives CASSLVDGWNTEAFF. The chain links TRBV28 to TRBJ1-1; D gene uncertain. The CDR3 sequence is 15 residues long. Trimming took 2 bases from V and 1 from J, leaving 11 bases between them. CDR1 and CDR2 (germline): MDHEN, SYDVKM. The variable domain in full, with the rest retrieved from reference TRBV28 and TRBJ1-1, is DVKVTQSSRYLVKRTGEKVFLECVQDMDHENMFWYRQDPGLGLRLIYFSYDVKMKEKGDIPEGYSVSREKKERFSLILESASTNQTSMYLCASSLVDGWNTEAFFGQGTRLTVV.

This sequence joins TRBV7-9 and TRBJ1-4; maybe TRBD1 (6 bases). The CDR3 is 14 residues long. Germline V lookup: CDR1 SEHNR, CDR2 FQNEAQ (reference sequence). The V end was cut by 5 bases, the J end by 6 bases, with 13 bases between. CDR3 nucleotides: TGTGCCAGCAGCCGCAGGGGCGAGTATGAAAAACTGTTTTTT. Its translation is CASSRRGEYEKLFF.

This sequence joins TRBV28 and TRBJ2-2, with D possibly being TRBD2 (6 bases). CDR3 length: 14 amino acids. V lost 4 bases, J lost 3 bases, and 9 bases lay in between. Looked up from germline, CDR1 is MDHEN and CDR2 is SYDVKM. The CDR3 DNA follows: TGTGCCAGCAGTTCGGGACTTTACACCGGGGAGCTGTTTTTT. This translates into CASSSGLYTGELFF.

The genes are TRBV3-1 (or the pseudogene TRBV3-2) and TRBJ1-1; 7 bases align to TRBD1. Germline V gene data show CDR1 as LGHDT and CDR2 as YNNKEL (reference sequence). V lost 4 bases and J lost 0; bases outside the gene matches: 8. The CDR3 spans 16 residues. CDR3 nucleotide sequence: TGTGCCAGCAGCCCTACGAAGGGGGCAATGAACACTGAAGCTTTCTTT. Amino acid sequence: CASSPTKGAMNTEAFF.

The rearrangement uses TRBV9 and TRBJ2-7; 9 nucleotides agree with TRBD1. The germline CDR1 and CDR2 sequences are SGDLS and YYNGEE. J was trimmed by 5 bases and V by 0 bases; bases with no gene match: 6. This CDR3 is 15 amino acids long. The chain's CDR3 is CASSVAQGTGHEQYF. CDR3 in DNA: TGTGCCAGCAGCGTAGCCCAGGGGACAGGGCACGAGCAGTACTTC. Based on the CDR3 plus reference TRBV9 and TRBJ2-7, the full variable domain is DSGVTQTPKHLITATGQRVTLRCSPRSGDLSVYWYQQSLDQGLQFLIQYYNGEERAKGNILERFSAQQFPDLHSELNLSSLELGDSALYFCASSVAQGTGHEQYFGPGTRLTVT.

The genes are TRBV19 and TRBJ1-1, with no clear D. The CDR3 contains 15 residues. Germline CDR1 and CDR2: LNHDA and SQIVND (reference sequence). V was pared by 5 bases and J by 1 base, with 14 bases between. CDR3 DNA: TGTGCCAGTAGTCCCCAACACCGAACGAACACTGAAGCTTTCTTT. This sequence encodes CASSPQHRTNTEAFF.

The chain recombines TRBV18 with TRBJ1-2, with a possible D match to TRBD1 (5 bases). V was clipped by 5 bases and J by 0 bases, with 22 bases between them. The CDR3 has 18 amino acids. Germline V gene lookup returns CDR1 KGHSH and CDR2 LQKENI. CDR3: CASSSNLGGTGPNYGYTF. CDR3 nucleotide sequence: TGTGCCAGCTCAAGTAACCTTGGGGGGACGGGACCTAACTATGGCTACACCTTC.

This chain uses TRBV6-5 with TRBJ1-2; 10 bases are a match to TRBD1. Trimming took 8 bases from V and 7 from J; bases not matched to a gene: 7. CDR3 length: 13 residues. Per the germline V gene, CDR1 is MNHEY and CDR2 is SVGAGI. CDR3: CASQRGQGSGYTF. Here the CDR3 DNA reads TGTGCCAGCCAGCGGGGACAGGGGAGTGGCTACACCTTC.

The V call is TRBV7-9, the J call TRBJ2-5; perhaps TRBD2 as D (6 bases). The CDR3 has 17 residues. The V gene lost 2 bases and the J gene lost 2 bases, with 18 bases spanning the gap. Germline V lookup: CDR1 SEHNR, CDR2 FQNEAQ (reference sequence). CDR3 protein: CASSLTPTGLLQETQYF. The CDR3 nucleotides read TGTGCCAGCAGCTTAACCCCCACAGGACTATTACAAGAGACCCAGTACTTC.

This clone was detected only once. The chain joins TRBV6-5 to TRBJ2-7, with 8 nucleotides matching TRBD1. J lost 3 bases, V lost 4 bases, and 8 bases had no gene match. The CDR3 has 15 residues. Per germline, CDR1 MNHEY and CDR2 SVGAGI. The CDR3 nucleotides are TGTGCCAGCAGTTCCGTGCACAGGGGGGACTACGAGCAGTACTTC. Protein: CASSSVHRGDYEQYF.

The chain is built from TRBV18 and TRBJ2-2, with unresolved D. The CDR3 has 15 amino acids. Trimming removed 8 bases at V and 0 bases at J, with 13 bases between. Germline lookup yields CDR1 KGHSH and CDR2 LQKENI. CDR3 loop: CASLPRHTNTGELFF. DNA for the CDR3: TGTGCCAGCCTCCCGAGACACACGAACACCGGGGAGCTGTTTTTT.